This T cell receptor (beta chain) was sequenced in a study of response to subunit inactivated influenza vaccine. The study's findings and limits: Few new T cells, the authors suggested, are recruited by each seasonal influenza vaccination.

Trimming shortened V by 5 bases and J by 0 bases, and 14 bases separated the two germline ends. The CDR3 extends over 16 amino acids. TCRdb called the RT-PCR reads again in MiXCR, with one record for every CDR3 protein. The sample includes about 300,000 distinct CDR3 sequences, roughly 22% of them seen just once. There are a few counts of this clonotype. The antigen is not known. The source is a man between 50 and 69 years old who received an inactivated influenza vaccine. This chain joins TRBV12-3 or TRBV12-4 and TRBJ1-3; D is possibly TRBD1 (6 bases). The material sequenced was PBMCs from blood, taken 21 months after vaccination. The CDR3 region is CASSPLGQISGNTIYF. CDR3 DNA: TGTGCCAGCAGTCCACTCGGACAGATCTCTGGAAACACCATATATTTT.